This entry lists 16 T cell receptor beta chains sequenced from one sample in a study of blood T cell repertoires in COVID-19. The method was immunoSEQ multiplex PCR; TCRdb's version includes in-frame clones alone and lacks a portion of them. This sample carries about 150,000 clones, about 80% of them seen once, and the ten largest clones take roughly 5.6%. Sequencing was done on a sample of PBMCs or T cells enriched from blood (not recorded which). The receptors here all came from a woman between 45 and 60 years old who had recovered from COVID-19.

This clone was seen repeatedly, ten times or more. This sample also contains other DNA sequences that code for the same CDR3. This chain links TRBV2 with TRBJ1-4; D is undetermined. Germline CDR1 is SNHLY and CDR2 is FYNNEI. The V end lost 9 bases, the J end lost 3 bases, and 14 bases lay between the germline ends. This CDR3 comprises 14 residues. The CDR3 spells CASQFTRSNEKLFF. The CDR3 bases are TGTGCCAGTCAGTTTACCAGATCTAATGAAAAACTGTTTTTT.

The chain uses TRBV15 and TRBJ1-2, with TRBD1 identical over 7 bases. This CDR3 has 16 amino acids. The trim removed 5 bases at V and 8 bases at J, leaving 17 bases unmatched. Germline CDR1 and CDR2: LNHNV and YYDKDF (reference sequence). DNA for the CDR3: TGTGCCACCAGCCCTTTTCCGAAGGGAGCCAGGGGGGGCTACACCTTC. Translated, it gives CATSPFPKGARGGYTF.

The CDR3 DNA is TGTGCCACCAGTGATCCCCAGGCACATTACACAGATACGCAGTATTTT. Translated, it gives CATSDPQAHYTDTQYF. This chain joins TRBV24-1 and TRBJ2-3; D gene uncertain. The germline CDR1 and CDR2 sequences are KGHDR and SFDVKD. V was clipped by 3 bases and J by 2 bases, with 14 bases between them. The CDR3 spans 16 residues.

The genes are TRBV28 and TRBJ1-4; D call uncertain. Germline CDR1 MDHEN, CDR2 SYDVKM. With 5 bases removed from V and 8 bases from J, the gap between germline ends came to 12 bases. The CDR3 spans 13 residues. CDR3 region: CASSKQLREKLFF. In DNA form, the CDR3 reads TGTGCCAGCAGTAAACAGCTTCGGGAAAAACTGTTTTTT.

V is TRBV3-1 (or the pseudogene TRBV3-2) and J is TRBJ2-3, with 8 bases lining up with TRBD2. The V gene's germline CDR1 is LGHDT and CDR2 YNNKEL (reference sequence). This CDR3 is 15 amino acids long. J was trimmed by 2 bases and V by 1 base; bases with no gene match: 2. CDR3 in amino acids: CASSQVAGSTDTQYF. In DNA, the CDR3 is TGTGCCAGCAGCCAAGTAGCGGGGTCCACAGATACGCAGTATTTT.

This clone was recorded only once. This sequence joins TRBV7-2 and TRBJ2-3; 10 bases line up with TRBD2. CDR3 length equals 16 residues. Germline V gives CDR1 SGHTA, CDR2 FQGNSA. V trimming: 5 bases; J trimming: 14 bases; junction bases outside the gene matches: 19. The CDR3 bases are TGTGCCAGCAGCCTTCTAGCGGGGGTAGAAACAATTGTGCGGTATTTT. Its translation: CASSLLAGVETIVRYF.

The rearrangement joins TRBV5-1 to TRBJ1-6; 7 nucleotides align to TRBD1. J gave up 0 bases and V 4 bases, and 7 bases lay outside the gene matches. Germline CDR1 is SGHRS and CDR2 is YFSETQ. This CDR3 contains 17 residues. CDR3 nucleotides: TGCGCCAGCAGCCTCCGGGACAGCAGCTCCTATAATTCACCCCTCCACTTT. Residues: CASSLRDSSSYNSPLHF.

This clone was counted between two and nine times. This chain connects TRBV11-3 to TRBJ1-1; D call uncertain. Trimming pared 1 base from V and 0 bases from J, leaving 6 bases between. Per germline, CDR1 SGHNT and CDR2 YENEEA. The CDR3 runs 14 residues. The CDR3 loop is CASSLAGLNTEAFF. Here the CDR3 DNA reads TGTGCCAGCAGCTTAGCAGGATTGAACACTGAAGCTTTCTTT.

This clone came up a few times. CDR3 coding DNA: TGTGCCAGCAGCGTAGGGCCCCGATGGGCGGGGGGGCCTGAGTATGAGCAGTTCTTC. Translated, it gives CASSVGPRWAGGPEYEQFF. The chain is built from TRBV9 and TRBJ2-1, with 9 positions matching TRBD2. Germline V CDR1 and CDR2: SGDLS, YYNGEE. This CDR3 is 19 amino acids long. V was clipped by 0 bases and J by 8 bases; unmatched bases: 18.

The gene calls are TRBV13 and TRBJ1-3; 9 positions agree with TRBD1. Germline V gene sequence: CDR1 PRHDT, CDR2 FYEKMQ (reference sequence). CDR3 size: 16 residues. Germline trimming cut 5 bases from V and 3 bases from J; bases unmatched to any gene: 8. CDR3 residues: CASSKKTGGYGNTIYF. The CDR3 DNA reads as TGTGCCAGCAGCAAGAAGACAGGGGGATATGGAAACACCATATATTTT.

This rearrangement joins TRBV3-1 (or the pseudogene TRBV3-2) to TRBJ2-5; 11 bases fit TRBD1. The J segment lost 3 bases and the V segment lost 1 base, leaving 1 base of the junction unmatched. This CDR3 is 15 amino acids long. CDR1 and CDR2 (germline): LGHDT, YNNKEL (reference sequence). The CDR3: CASSQGTGGKETQYF. CDR3 in DNA: TGTGCCAGCAGCCAAGGGACAGGGGGCAAAGAGACCCAGTACTTC.

The chain carries TRBV27 and TRBJ2-5; maybe TRBD2 (6 bases). The CDR3 has 13 amino acids. Trimming stripped 5 bases from V and 3 bases from J, with 10 bases between. The germline V gene encodes CDR1 MNHEY and CDR2 SMNVEV (reference sequence). The CDR3 protein is CASSQDYEETQYF. In nucleotides, the CDR3 is TGTGCCAGCAGTCAGGACTACGAAGAGACCCAGTACTTC.

The chain is built from TRBV27 and TRBJ2-7; D possibly corresponds to TRBD2 (7 bases). CDR3 length equals 18 residues. The germline V gene has CDR1 MNHEY and CDR2 SMNVEV (reference sequence). The germline V and J ends were trimmed by 5 bases and 4 bases, with 27 bases remaining between them. This CDR3 reads CASSRKIVGGGGRYEQYF. CDR3 nucleotides: TGTGCCAGCAGTCGAAAAATCGTAGGAGGGGGGGGAAGATACGAGCAGTACTTC.

The chain employs TRBV19 and TRBJ2-3; 9 bases are a match to TRBD1. This CDR3 spans 17 amino acids. The J segment lost 4 bases and the V segment lost 7 bases, leaving 15 bases of the junction unmatched. Germline V lookup: CDR1 LNHDA, CDR2 SQIVND (reference sequence). CDR3 nucleotides: TGTGCCAGTACCTCCCTTGGACAGGGGAGGAATTCAGATACGCAGTATTTT. Its protein is CASTSLGQGRNSDTQYF.

This clone was observed a few times. The chain combines TRBV19 with TRBJ1-5, with TRBD1 matching over 8 bases. This CDR3 is built from 15 residues. After removal of 1 base from V and 9 bases from J, the junction contained 8 bases not matched to a gene. Germline lookup yields CDR1 LNHDA and CDR2 SQIVND (reference sequence). The CDR3 sequence: CASSIARTGRGPQHF. CDR3 sequence (DNA): TGTGCCAGTAGTATAGCCCGGACAGGGCGAGGGCCCCAGCATTTT.

This clone came up many times. The chain carries TRBV4-1 and TRBJ2-2; 7 bases align to TRBD1. The junction had 3 bases not matched to a gene; V was cut back by 4 bases and J by 4 bases. The V gene's germline CDR1 is MGHRA and CDR2 YSYEKL. The CDR3 covers 14 residues. The CDR3 spells CASSLGTVTGELFF. The CDR3 DNA sequence: TGCGCCAGCAGCCTAGGGACAGTCACCGGGGAGCTGTTTTTT.